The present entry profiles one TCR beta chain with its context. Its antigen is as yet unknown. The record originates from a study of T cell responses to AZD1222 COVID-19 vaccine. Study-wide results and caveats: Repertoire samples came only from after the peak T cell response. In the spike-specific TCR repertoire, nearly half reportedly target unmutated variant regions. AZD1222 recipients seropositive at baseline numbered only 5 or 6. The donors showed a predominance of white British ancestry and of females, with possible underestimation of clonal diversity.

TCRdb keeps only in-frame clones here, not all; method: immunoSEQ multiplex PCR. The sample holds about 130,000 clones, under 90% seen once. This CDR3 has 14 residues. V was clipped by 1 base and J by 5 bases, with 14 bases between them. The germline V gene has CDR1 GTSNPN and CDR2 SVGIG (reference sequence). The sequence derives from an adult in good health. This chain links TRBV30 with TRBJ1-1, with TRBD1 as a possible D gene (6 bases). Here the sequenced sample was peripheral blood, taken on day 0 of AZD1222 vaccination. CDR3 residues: CAWSARGGKTEAFF. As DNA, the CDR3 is TGTGCCTGGAGTGCCAGGGGAGGGAAGACTGAAGCTTTCTTT.